The clone carrying this T cell receptor beta chain was recorded once. The antigen is not known. The CDR3 covers 14 residues. In germline, CDR1 is SGHTA, CDR2 FQGTGA. Trimming removed 7 bases at V and 4 bases at J, with 14 bases between. This record comes from a study of shared clonotypes between healthy human individuals. Turning to the study itself: Donors, aged 18 to 49, were a couple of women and three men.

The genomic DNA of each subset was split evenly across several immunoSEQ plates. Assay: immunoSEQ multiplex PCR; the TCRdb copy retains only in-frame clones and omits some. The data contain fewer than 3 million clones, under 95% of them singletons. Healthy adults negative for HIV, lacking recent acute infections or vaccinations, served as donors. Regarding the study as a whole: Limited genetic and exposure-history diversity came from having few donors.

The chain has TRBV7-3 and TRBJ2-1, with D maybe TRBD2 (7 bases). What was sequenced was naive CD4+ T cells from PBMCs. This sample's subset: CD45RA+ positively selected. The sequence was obtained from a man younger than 35 in good health. Some clones in this sample may be carry-over from other donors' samples. CDR3 sequence: CASTSGGPYNEQFF. Here the CDR3 DNA reads TGTGCCAGCACCTCCGGGGGGCCTTACAATGAGCAGTTCTTC. Together with reference TRBV7-3 and TRBJ2-1, the CDR3 gives the full variable domain: GAGVSQTPSNKVTEKGKYVELRCDPISGHTALYWYRQSLGQGPEFLIYFQGTGAADDSGLPNDRFFAVRPEGSVSTLKIQRTERGDSAVYLCASTSGGPYNEQFFGPGTRLTVL.